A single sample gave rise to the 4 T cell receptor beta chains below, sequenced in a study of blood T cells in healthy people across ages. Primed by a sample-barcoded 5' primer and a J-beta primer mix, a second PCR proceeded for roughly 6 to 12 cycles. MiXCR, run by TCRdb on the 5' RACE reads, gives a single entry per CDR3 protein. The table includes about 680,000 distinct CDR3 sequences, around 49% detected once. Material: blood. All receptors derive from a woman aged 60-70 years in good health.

The CDR3 loop reads CASSQDYRGNGTEAFF. DNA for the CDR3: TGTGCCAGCAGCCAAGATTATCGGGGAAATGGCACTGAAGCTTTCTTT. V and J are TRBV4-2 and TRBJ1-1; D not resolved. This CDR3 has 16 amino acids. Trimming left V 0 bases short and J 4 bases short, with 15 bases between. The germline V gene encodes CDR1 LGHNA and CDR2 YNFKEQ.

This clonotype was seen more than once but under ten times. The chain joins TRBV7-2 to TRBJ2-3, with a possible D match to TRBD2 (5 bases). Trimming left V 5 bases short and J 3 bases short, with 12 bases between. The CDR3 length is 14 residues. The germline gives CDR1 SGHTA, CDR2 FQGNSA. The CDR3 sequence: CASSDYGRTDTQYF. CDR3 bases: TGTGCCAGCAGCGACTACGGACGGACAGATACGCAGTATTTT.

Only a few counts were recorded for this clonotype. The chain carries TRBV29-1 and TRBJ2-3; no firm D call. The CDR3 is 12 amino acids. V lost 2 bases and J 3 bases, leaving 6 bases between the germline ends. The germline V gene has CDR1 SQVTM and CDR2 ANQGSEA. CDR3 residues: CSVEIQTDTQYF. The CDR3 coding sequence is TGCAGCGTTGAAATCCAGACAGATACGCAGTATTTT.

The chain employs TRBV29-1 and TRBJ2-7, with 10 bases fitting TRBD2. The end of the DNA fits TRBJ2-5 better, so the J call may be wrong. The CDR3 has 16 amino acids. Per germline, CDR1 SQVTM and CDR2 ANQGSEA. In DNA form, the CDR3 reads TGCAGCGTTGAAGATCTTTCTAGCGGGAGTGCGGAGACCCAGTACTTC. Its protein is CSVEDLSSGSAETQYF.